This TCR beta chain was identified in a study of CDR3 diversity in severe acne. Germline V gene lookup returns CDR1 SGHVS and CDR2 FQNEAQ. The length of the CDR3 is 17 residues. Regarding this clonotype: At one of its ends the junction is not consistent with the germline gene, which may arise from a read error.

Via MiXCR, TCRdb re-called the PCR reads, giving one row per CDR3 protein. The profile shows almost 85,000 distinct CDR3 sequences, around 49% of them singletons. The sequenced material came from blood. V and J are TRBV7-8 and TRBJ2-7, with 10 positions matching TRBD2. This sequence was found in a male donor in good health, without acne. Here the CDR3 DNA reads TGTGCCAGTAGCTTAAGATCCGGACTAGCGGTCGACTACGAGCAGTACTTC. It specifies CASSLRSGLAVDYEQYF.